This T cell receptor (beta chain) was sequenced for a study of shared clonotypes between healthy human individuals. CDR1 is MDHEN, CDR2 SYDVKM, per germline. With 7 bases clipped from V and 4 bases from J, the junction kept 7 bases outside the gene matches. This CDR3 comprises 13 residues. Sequencing used immunoSEQ multiplex PCR; TCRdb keeps in-frame clones, though not all of them. The table lists roughly 2.2 million clones, more than 80% of them singletons. The J gene is TRBJ2-7, the V gene TRBV28; 7 positions agree with TRBD1. The source material was naive CD4+ T cells from PBMCs. Subset described: CD45RA+ positively selected. This sequence originates from a man between 18 and 29 years old in good health. Some clones in this sample may be carry-over from other donors' samples. Here the CDR3 reads CASNWGRGYEQYF. In DNA, the CDR3 is TGTGCCAGCAACTGGGGCAGGGGGTACGAGCAGTACTTC.